This T cell receptor beta chain comes out of a study of shared T cell receptors in the human thymus. Only in-frame clones appear in the TCRdb table, and some are missing; sequencing was by immunoSEQ multiplex PCR. The sample holds 700,000 or so clones, approximately 85% seen once. Germline assignment: CDR1 SGHAT and CDR2 FQNNGV. Trimming cost V 3 bases and J 5 bases; bases outside gene matches: 6. The CDR3 contains 15 residues. The sample also formed part of further work on human thymus T cells. That study adds: Having corrective surgery for congenital heart defects, healthy Finnish infants were the ones who donated. Corrective heart surgery yielded the resections from which the thymus tissue came. Use of V and J genes seemed skewed within the thymic and blood repertoires. Among unrelated individuals, related research reported thymic repertoires that overlapped highly.

V usage is TRBV11-2 and J usage is TRBJ2-1, with 8 bases fitting TRBD2. Sequences were obtained from thymocytes. This TCR was recovered from a girl under three years old with a congenital heart defect. CDR3 sequence reads: CASSFKRGSNNEQFF. In DNA, the CDR3 is TGTGCCAGCAGCTTCAAGCGGGGGAGCAACAATGAGCAGTTCTTC.